Listed here is a single TCR beta chain. Its antigen remains unknown. V lost 2 bases, J lost 5 bases, and 6 bases lay in between. The CDR3 is made up of 12 amino acids. Germline CDR1 and CDR2: MDHEN and SYDVKM. The sample originates from a study of cytomegalovirus exposure and HLA in healthy donors. Looking at the study overall: The 120 million or so unique TCR beta sequences, from 150 million to 200 million T cells, were found by an earlier analysis. Membership in the Caucasian-associated ancestry cluster was found for around 81% of approximately 430 genotyped donors.

Study-level points and caveats: Accurate prediction of HLA-A and HLA-B alleles (for most subjects) was reportedly achieved from TCR beta sequences. Donor immune exposure was known only as CMV serostatus.

Use of 60 Vbeta and 13 Jbeta primers characterized the PCR. Produced via immunoSEQ multiplex PCR; TCRdb's table is partial and in-frame only. The sample yields 150,000 to 200,000 clones, 60% to 80% seen once. The receptor was isolated from a man aged 35-49 years in good health and CMV-seropositive. Sequenced: PBMCs. This chain connects TRBV28 to TRBJ1-2; D is undetermined. CDR3 bases: TGTGCCAGCAGTTTACACAGATATGGCTACACCTTC. The encoded protein is CASSLHRYGYTF.